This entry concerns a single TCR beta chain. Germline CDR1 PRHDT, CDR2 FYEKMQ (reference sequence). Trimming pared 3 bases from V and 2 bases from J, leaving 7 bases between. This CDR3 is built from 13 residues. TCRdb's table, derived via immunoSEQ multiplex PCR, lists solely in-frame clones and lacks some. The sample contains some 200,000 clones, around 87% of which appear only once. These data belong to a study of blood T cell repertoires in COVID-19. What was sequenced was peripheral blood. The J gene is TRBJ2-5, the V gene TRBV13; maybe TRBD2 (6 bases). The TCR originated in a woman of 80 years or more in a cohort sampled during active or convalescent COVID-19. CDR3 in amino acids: CASSFREQETQYF. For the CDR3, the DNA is TGTGCCAGCAGCTTCCGGGAGCAAGAGACCCAGTACTTC.